This T cell receptor beta chain derives from a study of identical twins. The CDR3 has 14 residues. Trimming stripped 3 bases from V and 2 bases from J, with 11 bases between. Germline V gives CDR1 SQVTM, CDR2 ANQGSEA. TCRdb analysed the 5' RACE reads with MiXCR anew, one entry per CDR3 protein. The data contain hundreds of thousands of distinct CDR3 sequences, about an eighth of them singletons. The chain carries TRBV29-1 and TRBJ2-1; D may be TRBD1 (5 bases). The receptor was derived from a woman younger than 30 in good health. The sequenced material came from memory (CD45RO+) T cells sorted from blood. CDR3 in amino acids: CSVDHPGTYNEQFF. CDR3 DNA sequence: TGCAGCGTTGATCATCCAGGGACCTACAATGAGCAGTTCTTC.